The 22 T cell receptor beta chains presented below share a single source sample, sequenced in a study of T cells after yellow fever vaccination. Via MiXCR, TCRdb re-called the 5' RACE reads, giving one row per CDR3 protein. The repertoire holds approximately 550,000 distinct CDR3 sequences, with around 21% as singletons. The specimen was PBMCs, collected 15 days after the yellow fever booster vaccination. The source is a man aged 30-40 years who received the YFV17D yellow fever vaccine.

The chain employs TRBV5-1 and TRBJ2-1; D remains unclear. Trimming stripped 1 base from V and 14 bases from J, with 19 bases between. This CDR3 is 14 amino acids long. Germline V gene data show CDR1 as SGHRS and CDR2 as YFSETQ. CDR3 region: CASSLLPGVALEFF. The CDR3 DNA is TGCGCCAGCAGCTTGCTTCCCGGCGTCGCTTTGGAGTTCTTC.

This clonotype came up a few times. The V and J genes are TRBV29-1 and TRBJ2-1; tentative D call: TRBD2 (5 bases). The V gene lost 7 bases and the J gene lost 9 bases, with 16 bases spanning the gap. CDR1 is SQVTM, CDR2 ANQGSEA, per germline. This CDR3 is built from 12 residues. CDR3 in DNA: TGCAGCGAGATAAGTGGCCGGGGTGAGCAGTTCTTC. Translation: CSEISGRGEQFF.

The chain carries TRBV6-5 and TRBJ2-3; tentative D call: TRBD2 (7 bases). Trimming shortened V by 7 bases and J by 1 base, and 21 bases separated the two germline ends. The CDR3 sequence is 17 residues long. CDR1 is MNHEY and CDR2 is SVGAGI in the germline V gene. CDR3 sequence reads: CASIPARGGGGTDTQYF. CDR3 bases: TGTGCCAGCATCCCTGCGAGGGGGGGAGGGGGCACAGATACGCAGTATTTT.

The chain couples TRBV12-3 or TRBV12-4 to TRBJ2-7; tentative D call: TRBD1 (6 bases). This CDR3 comprises 15 residues. Trimming removed 5 bases at V and 2 bases at J, with 16 bases between. CDR3 nucleotide sequence: TGTGCCAGCAGTAAAACAGGGACCCGCGCCTACGAGCAGTACTTC. Its translation is CASSKTGTRAYEQYF.

This clonotype has a handful of counts. The chain is built from TRBV7-2 and TRBJ1-1, with D perhaps matching TRBD1 (6 bases). The CDR3 is 15 amino acids. The V end was cut by 1 base, the J end by 3 bases, with 12 bases between. Germline assignment: CDR1 SGHTA and CDR2 FQGNSA. CDR3 residues: CASSLERGAHTEAFF. CDR3 DNA sequence: TGTGCCAGCAGCTTAGAGCGGGGGGCGCACACTGAAGCTTTCTTT. Drawing the rest from reference TRBV7-2 and TRBJ1-1, the complete variable domain is GAGVSQSPSNKVTEKGKDVELRCDPISGHTALYWYRQSLGQGLEFLIYFQGNSAPDKSGLPSDRFSAERTGGSVSTLTIQRTQQEDSAVYLCASSLERGAHTEAFFGQGTRLTVV.

The V and J genes are TRBV10-2 and TRBJ2-7; 8 bases map to TRBD1. This CDR3 is built from 15 residues. The trim removed 6 bases at V and 6 bases at J, leaving 13 bases unmatched. The germline gives CDR1 WSHSY, CDR2 SAAADI. CDR3 DNA sequence: TGCGCCAGCAGCGGGCCCGGACAGGGTGGACCCGAGCAGTACTTC. Translated, it gives CASSGPGQGGPEQYF.

The chain has TRBV15 and TRBJ2-5; D is uncertain. The germline CDR1 and CDR2 sequences are LNHNV and YYDKDF (reference sequence). This CDR3 is built from 14 residues. Trimming pared 0 bases from V and 1 base from J, leaving 6 bases between. CDR3 nucleotides: TGTGCCACCAGCAGAGAAGGGATCCAAGAGACCCAGTACTTC. Protein sequence: CATSREGIQETQYF.

The chain is built from TRBV12-3 or TRBV12-4 and TRBJ2-1; a possible D gene is TRBD2 (6 bases). The CDR3 is made up of 13 amino acids. Between the trimmed V and J ends, which lost 6 bases and 9 bases, there was a span of 15 bases. The DNA of the CDR3 is TGTGCCAGCAGCAGGGACTGGCTGGGTGAGCAGTTCTTC. Residues: CASSRDWLGEQFF.

The chain couples TRBV23-1 to TRBJ2-4; no clear D gene. TRBV23-1 has ORF status, its function being uncertain. Between the trimmed V and J ends, which lost 0 bases and 3 bases, there was a span of 12 bases. The CDR3 is 16 residues long. The CDR3 DNA reads TGCGCCAGCAGTCAATCGAGAAGTTTTGGCAAAAACATTCAGTACTTC. Residues: CASSQSRSFGKNIQYF.

V and J are TRBV7-9 and TRBJ2-1, with 7 bases that match TRBD1. V gave up 3 bases and J gave up 9 bases; unmatched junction bases: 5. Germline V gene lookup returns CDR1 SEHNR and CDR2 FQNEAQ (reference sequence). There are 13 residues in the CDR3. In nucleotides, the CDR3 is TGTGCCAGCAGCTTTACAGGGGTGGTTGAGCAGTTCTTC. As protein: CASSFTGVVEQFF.

In its sample, this clonotype was seen a few times. This chain connects TRBV29-1 to TRBJ2-5; possible D gene TRBD2, 6 bases. The CDR3 is 13 amino acids. The V and J ends lost 7 bases and 7 bases respectively, with 19 bases between them. Looked up from germline, CDR1 is SQVTM and CDR2 is ANQGSEA. Here the CDR3 reads CSASGTLLLTQYF. The CDR3 DNA is TGCAGCGCTTCGGGGACTCTTCTCCTGACCCAGTACTTC.

This chain joins TRBV7-2 and TRBJ2-6, with 9 nucleotides matching TRBD2. Per the germline V gene, CDR1 is SGHTA and CDR2 is FQGNSA. CDR3 length: 17 amino acids. The J segment lost 0 bases and the V segment lost 5 bases, leaving 5 bases of the junction unmatched. The CDR3 DNA reads TGTGCCAGCAGCATGCTAGCGGGGTCCTCTGGGGCCAACGTCCTGACTTTC. It yields the protein CASSMLAGSSGANVLTF.

CDR3 protein: CASSYTTSQLAGGSDTQYF. As DNA, the CDR3 is TGTGCCAGCAGTTACACAACCAGCCAACTAGCGGGAGGGTCAGATACGCAGTATTTT. The chain combines TRBV6-5 with TRBJ2-3, with 13 bases identical to TRBD2. Germline loops: CDR1 MNHEY, CDR2 SVGAGI. Trimming removed 2 bases from V and 4 bases from J; junction bases left unmatched: 12. The CDR3 extends over 19 amino acids.

The V gene is TRBV7-9, the J gene TRBJ2-2; D unclear. Germline CDR1 SEHNR, CDR2 FQNEAQ (reference sequence). Trimming cost V 1 base and J 13 bases, with 10 bases left between them. The CDR3 has 12 residues. This CDR3 is CASSLVSLLLFF. DNA of the CDR3: TGTGCCAGCAGCTTAGTGTCCCTGTTGCTGTTTTTT.

The chain couples TRBV14 to TRBJ2-7, with D perhaps TRBD2 (5 bases). The CDR3 has 13 residues. Trimming took off 4 bases at V and 6 bases at J, with 13 bases between the two ends. Per the germline V gene, CDR1 is SGHDN and CDR2 is FVKESK. CDR3 amino acids: CASSLPLAREQYF. In DNA form, the CDR3 reads TGTGCCAGCAGCCTCCCCTTAGCGCGCGAGCAGTACTTC.

The table lists this clonotype with a few counts. This chain connects TRBV10-1 to TRBJ2-1, with 15 positions matching TRBD2. V gave up 10 bases and J gave up 5 bases; unmatched junction bases: 9. Germline lookup yields CDR1 WNHNN and CDR2 SYGVQD (reference sequence). CDR3 length: 16 residues. The CDR3 nucleotides read TGCGCCACCCAGAAGGGACTAGCGGGAGGAGACAATGAGCAGTTCTTC. This gives the protein CATQKGLAGGDNEQFF.

This clonotype has more than one count but fewer than ten. V and J are TRBV5-5 and TRBJ2-2; TRBD1 matches 11 bases. In germline, CDR1 is SGHKS, CDR2 YYEKEE (reference sequence). Trimming took 4 bases from V and 1 from J; bases not matched to a gene: 3. This CDR3 contains 16 residues. The chain's CDR3 is CASSRGQGGNTGELFF. The CDR3 bases are TGTGCCAGCAGCAGGGGACAGGGGGGGAACACCGGGGAGCTGTTTTTT. The entire variable domain, with the rest obtained from reference TRBV5-5 and TRBJ2-2, is as follows: DAGVTQSPTHLIKTRGQQVTLRCSPISGHKSVSWYQQVLGQGPQFIFQYYEKEERGRGNFPDRFSARQFPNYSSELNVNALLLGDSALYLCASSRGQGGNTGELFFGEGSRLTVL.

This clonotype appeared a few times. V and J are TRBV5-1 and TRBJ2-3; TRBD1 is a possible D gene (6 bases). Per germline, CDR1 SGHRS and CDR2 YFSETQ. V lost 1 base to trimming and J lost 2 bases, with 20 bases between them. The length of the CDR3 is 18 residues. The CDR3 bases are TGCGCCAGCAGCTTGAGCGCCTCGAGGACAGTTTCCACAGATACGCAGTATTTT. It translates to CASSLSASRTVSTDTQYF.

This clonotype was counted a single time. The chain links TRBV6-2 or TRBV6-3 to TRBJ2-7; 10 nucleotides match TRBD2. This CDR3 is 16 amino acids long. Germline V CDR1 and CDR2: MNHEY, SVGEGT. Losses at the gene ends were 0 bases for V and 4 bases for J; bases not matched to a gene: 6. The CDR3 sequence is CASSYSWLAGEYEQYF. For the CDR3, the DNA is TGTGCCAGCAGTTACTCGTGGCTAGCGGGAGAATACGAGCAGTACTTC.

The chain couples TRBV18 to TRBJ2-7, with 8 bases that match TRBD1. This CDR3 has 14 amino acids. Trimming cost V 5 bases and J 2 bases; bases outside gene matches: 5. Per germline, CDR1 KGHSH and CDR2 LQKENI. In DNA form, the CDR3 reads TGTGCCAGCTCATACGCGACAGGGGCCTACGAGCAGTACTTC. It yields the protein CASSYATGAYEQYF. Together with reference TRBV18 and TRBJ2-7, the CDR3 gives the full variable domain: NAGVMQNPRHLVRRRGQEARLRCSPMKGHSHVYWYRQLPEEGLKFMVYLQKENIIDESGMPKERFSAEFPKEGPSILRIQQVVRGDSAAYFCASSYATGAYEQYFGPGTRLTVT.

The gene calls are TRBV7-2 and TRBJ2-7, with D maybe TRBD1 (6 bases). CDR1 and CDR2 (germline): SGHTA, FQGNSA. This CDR3 has 14 residues. Trimming left V 1 base short and J 7 bases short, with 14 bases between. The CDR3 here is CASSLGVGAWEQYF. Here the CDR3 DNA reads TGTGCCAGCAGCTTAGGGGTGGGGGCATGGGAGCAGTACTTC.

This chain connects TRBV5-1 to TRBJ2-7; a weak D match, TRBD2 (5 bases). Trimming removed 7 bases from V and 5 bases from J, with 13 bases in between. The CDR3 totals 12 residues. The germline CDR1 and CDR2 sequences are SGHRS and YFSETQ. The CDR3 spells CASYIVRDEQYF. The CDR3 bases are TGCGCCAGCTACATTGTGAGGGACGAGCAGTACTTC.